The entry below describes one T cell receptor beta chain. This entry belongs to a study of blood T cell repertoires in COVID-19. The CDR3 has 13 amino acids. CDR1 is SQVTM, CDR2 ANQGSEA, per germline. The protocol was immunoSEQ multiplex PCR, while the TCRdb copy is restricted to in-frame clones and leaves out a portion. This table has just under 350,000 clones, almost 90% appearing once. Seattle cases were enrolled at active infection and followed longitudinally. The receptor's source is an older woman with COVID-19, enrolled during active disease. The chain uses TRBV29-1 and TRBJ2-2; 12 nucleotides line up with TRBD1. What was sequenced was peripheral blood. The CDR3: CAGTGGDTGELFF. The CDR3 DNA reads TGCGCCGGGACAGGGGGCGACACCGGGGAGCTGTTTTTT.